Listed below are T cell receptor beta chains from one sample, sequenced in a study of T cells after yellow fever vaccination. TCRdb called the 5' RACE reads again in MiXCR, with one record for every CDR3 protein. The sample records 300,000 or so distinct CDR3 sequences, roughly 7% being singletons. Sample: PBMCs, taken around 45 days after the first yellow fever vaccination. These receptors were taken from a man younger than 35 who received the YFV17D yellow fever vaccine. The CDR3 runs from the conserved cysteine through the conserved F or W. The D gene is left open where the match is weak. The size field is filled for only some rows; it gives once, few, many or a size class.

clone_size j_call v_call d_call cdr3_nt cdr3_aa
many TRBJ2-1 TRBV11-1 TRBD2 TGTGCCAGCAGCTTAAATCGGGGGACTAGCCATCCGGGGAATGAGCAGTTCTTC CASSLNRGTSHPGNEQFF
NA TRBJ1-1 TRBV29-1 NA TGCAGCGTTGACGGGGAAGCTTTCTTT CSVDGEAFF
many TRBJ2-5 TRBV18 TRBD2 TGTGCCAGCTCACCACGGCGGGGGGACCAAGAGACCCAGTACTTC CASSPRRGDQETQYF
NA TRBJ2-7 TRBV7-2 TRBD2 TGTGCCAGCAGCTCTTGGGGGGGCTCCTACGAGCAGTACTTC CASSSWGGSYEQYF
few TRBJ2-2 TRBV5-1 TRBD1 TGCGCCAGCAGCTTCGGGACAGGGAGGAACACCGGGGAGCTGTTTTTT CASSFGTGRNTGELFF
few TRBJ2-1 TRBV15 NA TGTGCCACCAGCGGGGCGGGGGCCAACAATGAGCAGTTCTTC CATSGAGANNEQFF
many TRBJ2-1 TRBV4-3 NA TGCGCCAGCAGCCAAGATAGCCCCAGCTTGAGCTCCTACAATGAGCAGTTCTTC CASSQDSPSLSSYNEQFF
many TRBJ2-3 TRBV5-1 NA TGCGCCAGCAGCTTCTATTGGACATTTAGAGATACGCAGTATTTT CASSFYWTFRDTQYF
few TRBJ2-3 TRBV10-1 NA TGCGCCAGCAGTGTTGGAGGTACCACAGATACGCAGTATTTT CASSVGGTTDTQYF
many TRBJ1-1 TRBV4-2 NA TGTGCCAGCAGCCAAGGGGCGGCGGGCACTGAAGCTTTCTTT CASSQGAAGTEAFF
NA TRBJ2-1 TRBV7-9 NA TGTGCCAGCAGCTTAGGGGGGACCCACAATGAGCAGTTCTTC CASSLGGTHNEQFF
few TRBJ2-1 TRBV4-2 TRBD2 TGTGCCAGCAGCCCAGGAGGGACTAGCGGGGGGAGCACCTACAATGAGCAGTTCTTC CASSPGGTSGGSTYNEQFF
NA TRBJ2-7 TRBV6-2/TRBV6-3 NA TGTGCCAGCAGTTTCTTAATATACTACGAGCAGTACTTC CASSFLIYYEQYF
NA TRBJ2-1 TRBV19 TRBD1 TGTGCCAGTAGCCGAACAGGGGGGCCCTCCTACAATGAGCAGTTCTTC CASSRTGGPSYNEQFF
NA TRBJ2-2 TRBV2 NA TGTGCCAGCACTCCAGGGGGGGGCCATTGGGCCGGGGAGCTGTTTTTT CASTPGGGHWAGELFF
NA TRBJ1-2 TRBV6-5 NA TGTGCCAGCAGTTACACGGACAGCTACTATGGCTACACCTTC CASSYTDSYYGYTF
few TRBJ2-1 TRBV3-1 NA TGTGCCAGCAGCCAAATGGGGCTCGGTGAGCAGTTCTTC CASSQMGLGEQFF
few TRBJ2-1 TRBV6-2/TRBV6-3 TRBD1 TGTGCCAGCAGCCCGGGACAGGGGTCGAGGAGAATTTCCTACAATGAGCAGTTCTTC CASSPGQGSRRISYNEQFF
NA TRBJ1-5 TRBV4-1 NA TGCGCCAGCAGCCCGAATACAGGCGGACTAGCACCCCAGCATTTT CASSPNTGGLAPQHF
NA TRBJ2-1 TRBV5-6 TRBD2 TGTGCCAGCAGCTTGCTCGCGGGGGGGCGTCACAATGAGCAGTTCTTC CASSLLAGGRHNEQFF
many TRBJ1-6 TRBV4-3 NA TGCGCCAGCAGCCAAGCAAGGGGGGGATCACCCCTCCACTTT CASSQARGGSPLHF
few TRBJ1-2 TRBV7-2 NA TGTGCCAGCAGCTCCCATTCGGACGGAGCTAACTATGGCTACACCTTC CASSSHSDGANYGYTF
few TRBJ1-1 TRBV4-3 TRBD1 TGCGCCAGCAGCGCTGGGACAGCCGAAGCTTTCTTT CASSAGTAEAFF
NA TRBJ2-5 TRBV3-1 NA TGTGCCAGCAGCCTCTTCGGGACCCCTGGAGGGGAGACCCAGTACTTC CASSLFGTPGGETQYF
NA TRBJ2-5 TRBV20-1 NA TGCAGTGCTAGAGTCCCGGGGCGGGGTGGGGAGACCCAGTACTTC CSARVPGRGGETQYF
NA TRBJ2-5 TRBV6-5 NA TGTGCCAGCAGTGTGTCGGGGGCCCAGTACTTC CASSVSGAQYF
NA TRBJ1-2 TRBV27 NA TGTGCCAGCAGCCACCGGGGGGGAGGAGTTTATGGCTACACCTTC CASSHRGGGVYGYTF
many TRBJ1-3 TRBV7-9 NA TGTGCCAGCAGGAAGACCGGGACACCGACTGGAAACACCATATATTTT CASRKTGTPTGNTIYF
NA TRBJ2-5 TRBV18 NA TGTGCCAGCTCACCACCGAAGGGGCGAGAGACCCAGTACTTC CASSPPKGRETQYF
few TRBJ2-2 TRBV5-5 NA TGTGCCAGCAGCCAACAGGGAGACACCGGGGAGCTGTTTTTT CASSQQGDTGELFF
many TRBJ2-3 TRBV7-9 TRBD2 TGTGCCAGCAGCTTATCGGCTAGCGGGATCACAGATACGCAGTATTTT CASSLSASGITDTQYF
NA TRBJ1-2 TRBV6-1 TRBD1 TGTGCCAGCAGTCCGCAGGGGGTAGTGGGTGGCTACACCTTC CASSPQGVVGGYTF
few TRBJ2-1 TRBV2 NA TGTGCCAGCAGTGAATTAGGAGAACCTTCGTACAATGAGCAGTTCTTC CASSELGEPSYNEQFF
few TRBJ1-6 TRBV12-3/TRBV12-4 TRBD1 TGTGCCAGCAGCCGGCAGGGGGCGAGTTCACCCCTCCACTTT CASSRQGASSPLHF
NA TRBJ1-5 TRBV5-4 NA TGTGCCAGCAGCGTTTTGAATAGCAATCAGCCCCAGCATTTT CASSVLNSNQPQHF
many TRBJ2-2 TRBV6-2/TRBV6-3 TRBD1 TGTGCCAGCAGAGAATATCAGGGGGCCTTTAACACCGGGGAGCTGTTTTTT CASREYQGAFNTGELFF
many TRBJ2-1 TRBV15 NA TGTGCCACCAGCAGAGATAGGACCGTCGAGGATGAGCAGTTCTTC CATSRDRTVEDEQFF
few TRBJ2-3 TRBV12-3/TRBV12-4 NA TGTGCCAGCAGGGCAGGCGTTTCATCTAGCACAGATACGCAGTATTTT CASRAGVSSSTDTQYF
few TRBJ1-3 TRBV6-1 NA TGTGCCAGCAGTGAATTCGCGGGCTCTGGAAACACCATATATTTT CASSEFAGSGNTIYF
many TRBJ1-3 TRBV4-3 NA TGCGCCAGCAGCCAAGAGCCGACAGGACTAGCTGGAAACACCATATATTTT CASSQEPTGLAGNTIYF
few TRBJ2-5 TRBV5-1 NA TGCGCCAGCAGCTTTAGGGCGCAGATAGAGACCCAGTACTTC CASSFRAQIETQYF
NA TRBJ1-5 TRBV4-1 NA TGCGCCAGCAGCCAAGAAGGCAGGAGCCATCAGCCCCAGCATTTT CASSQEGRSHQPQHF
NA TRBJ2-5 TRBV2 TRBD1 TGTGCCAGCTCGCAGGAATGGGGGACAGGGAGGACCCAGTACTTC CASSQEWGTGRTQYF
NA TRBJ2-2 TRBV9 NA TGTGCCAGCAGCGTAGCCTGGAACACCGGGGAGCTGTTTTTT CASSVAWNTGELFF
NA TRBJ2-3 TRBV6-5 TRBD2 TGTGCCAGCAGTTACGTGGCGGGGGGGCGAATAAAGGGCCGAGATACGCAGTATTTT CASSYVAGGRIKGRDTQYF
many TRBJ2-3 TRBV7-2 NA TGTGCCAGCAGCCGCCGGGGCACAGATACGCAGTATTTT CASSRRGTDTQYF
once TRBJ2-2 TRBV5-6 NA TGTGCCAGCAGCTTGGGGGGCGGTGGGTCGTGGATTGCCGGGGAGCTGTTTTTT CASSLGGGGSWIAGELFF